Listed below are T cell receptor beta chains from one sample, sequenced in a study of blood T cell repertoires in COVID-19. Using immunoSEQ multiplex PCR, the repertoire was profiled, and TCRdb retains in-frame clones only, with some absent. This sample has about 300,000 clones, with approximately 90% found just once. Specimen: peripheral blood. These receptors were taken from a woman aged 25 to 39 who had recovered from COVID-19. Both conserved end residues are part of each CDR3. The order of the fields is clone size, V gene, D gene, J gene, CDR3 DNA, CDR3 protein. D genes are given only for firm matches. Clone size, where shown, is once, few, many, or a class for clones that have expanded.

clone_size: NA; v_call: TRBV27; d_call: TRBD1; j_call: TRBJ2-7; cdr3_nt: TGTGCCAGCAGTGAATACAGGGGCAGGTCCTACGAGCAGTACTTC; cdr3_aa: CASSEYRGRSYEQYF
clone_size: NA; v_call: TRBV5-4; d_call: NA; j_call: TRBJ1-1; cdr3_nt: TGTGCCAGCAGCTTGGCTGGTATTACTTATTTCTTT; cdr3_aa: CASSLAGITYFF
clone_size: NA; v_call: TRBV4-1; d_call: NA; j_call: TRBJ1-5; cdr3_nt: TGCGCCAGCAGTATATATGGTAGCCTCAATCAGCCCCAGCATTTT; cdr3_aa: CASSIYGSLNQPQHF
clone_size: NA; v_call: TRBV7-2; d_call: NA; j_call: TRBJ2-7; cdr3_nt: TGTGCCAGCAGCATCAGCTCCTACGAGCAGTACTTC; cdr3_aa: CASSISSYEQYF
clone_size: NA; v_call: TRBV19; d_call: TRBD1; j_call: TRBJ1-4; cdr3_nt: TGTGCCACTTCCACCGGGACAGCGACTAATGAAAAACTGTTTTTT; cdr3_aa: CATSTGTATNEKLFF
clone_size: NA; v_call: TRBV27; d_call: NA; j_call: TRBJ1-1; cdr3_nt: TGTGCCAGCAGTCGCCTCTCTTTAAACAGGGTAGTGACTGAAGCTTTCTTT; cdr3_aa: CASSRLSLNRVVTEAFF
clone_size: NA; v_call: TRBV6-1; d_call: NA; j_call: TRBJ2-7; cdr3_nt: TGTGCCAGCAGTGACCCAGGGGACGAGCAGTACTTC; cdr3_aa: CASSDPGDEQYF
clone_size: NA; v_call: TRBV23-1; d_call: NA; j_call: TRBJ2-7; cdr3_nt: TGCGCCAGCAGTCAATCTGGAAAAGGGGGAACCTACGAGCAGTACTTC; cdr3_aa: CASSQSGKGGTYEQYF
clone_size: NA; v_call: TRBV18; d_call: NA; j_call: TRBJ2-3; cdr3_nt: TGTGCCAGCTCACCTGTCTTTACGCAGTATTTT; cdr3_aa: CASSPVFTQYF
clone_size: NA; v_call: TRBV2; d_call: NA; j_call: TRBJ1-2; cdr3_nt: TGTGCCAGCCTCTCAGGGTCACGAGGCTACACCTTC; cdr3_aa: CASLSGSRGYTF
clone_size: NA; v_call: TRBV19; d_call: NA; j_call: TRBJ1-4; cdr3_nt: TGTGCCAGCCACCTATTATCGGGAGACAAACTGTTTTTT; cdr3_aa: CASHLLSGDKLFF
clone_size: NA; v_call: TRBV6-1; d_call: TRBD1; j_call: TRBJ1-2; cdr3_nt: TGTGCCAGCAGTGAAGCGCGGAGATACAGGGGAGGTGGCTACACCTTC; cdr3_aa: CASSEARRYRGGGYTF
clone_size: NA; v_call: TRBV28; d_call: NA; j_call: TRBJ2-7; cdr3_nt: TGTGCCAGCACCAGCCCGGGATACTCCTACGAGCAGTACTTC; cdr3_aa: CASTSPGYSYEQYF
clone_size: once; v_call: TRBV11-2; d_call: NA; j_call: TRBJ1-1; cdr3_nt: TGTGCCTTGAGGGCGGCGAACACTGAAGCTTTCTTT; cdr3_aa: CALRAANTEAFF
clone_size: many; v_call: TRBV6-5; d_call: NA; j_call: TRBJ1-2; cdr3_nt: TGTGCCAGCAAAGGGGATAACTATGGCTACACCTTC; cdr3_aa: CASKGDNYGYTF
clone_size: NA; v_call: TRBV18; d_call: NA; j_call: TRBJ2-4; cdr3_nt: TGTGCCAGCTCACCACAATTACAGGGCCAAAACATTCAGTACTTC; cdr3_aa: CASSPQLQGQNIQYF
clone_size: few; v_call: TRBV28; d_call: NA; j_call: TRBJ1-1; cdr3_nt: TGTGCCAGCAGTTACCCCCTATGGGGGGGTGACACTGAAGCTTTCTTT; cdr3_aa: CASSYPLWGGDTEAFF
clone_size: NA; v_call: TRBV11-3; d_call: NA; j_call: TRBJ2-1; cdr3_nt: TGTGCCAGCAGCTTAGATGGTACGGGGGGCTGGTACAATGAGCAGTTCTTC; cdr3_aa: CASSLDGTGGWYNEQFF
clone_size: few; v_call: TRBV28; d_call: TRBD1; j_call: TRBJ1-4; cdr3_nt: TGTGCCAGCAGTCCAGGGACAGAAGTTAATGAAAAACTGTTTTTT; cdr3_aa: CASSPGTEVNEKLFF
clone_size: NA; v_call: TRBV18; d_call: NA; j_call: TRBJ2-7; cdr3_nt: TGTGCCAGCTCACCACGGTCCCCTAGGAGCGGTGAGCAGTACTTC; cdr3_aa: CASSPRSPRSGEQYF
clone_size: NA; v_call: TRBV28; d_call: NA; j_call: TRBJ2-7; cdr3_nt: TGTGCCAGCAGTTTATACCACGGCGGCGGGCGCGAGCAGTACTTC; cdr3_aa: CASSLYHGGGREQYF
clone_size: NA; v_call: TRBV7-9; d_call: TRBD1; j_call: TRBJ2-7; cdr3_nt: TGTGCCAGCAGCGCCGGACAGGGGCCCTACGAGCAGTACTTC; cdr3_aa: CASSAGQGPYEQYF
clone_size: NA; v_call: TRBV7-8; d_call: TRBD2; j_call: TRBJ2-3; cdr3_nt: TGTGCCAGCAGCTTAGACGGGGGGGCGGGAGATACGCAGTATTTT; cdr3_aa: CASSLDGGAGDTQYF
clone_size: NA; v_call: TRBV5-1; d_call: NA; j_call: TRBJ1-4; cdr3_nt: TGCGCCAGCAACTCAGGGGATACGTTGCTTAATGAAAAACTGTTTTTT; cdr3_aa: CASNSGDTLLNEKLFF